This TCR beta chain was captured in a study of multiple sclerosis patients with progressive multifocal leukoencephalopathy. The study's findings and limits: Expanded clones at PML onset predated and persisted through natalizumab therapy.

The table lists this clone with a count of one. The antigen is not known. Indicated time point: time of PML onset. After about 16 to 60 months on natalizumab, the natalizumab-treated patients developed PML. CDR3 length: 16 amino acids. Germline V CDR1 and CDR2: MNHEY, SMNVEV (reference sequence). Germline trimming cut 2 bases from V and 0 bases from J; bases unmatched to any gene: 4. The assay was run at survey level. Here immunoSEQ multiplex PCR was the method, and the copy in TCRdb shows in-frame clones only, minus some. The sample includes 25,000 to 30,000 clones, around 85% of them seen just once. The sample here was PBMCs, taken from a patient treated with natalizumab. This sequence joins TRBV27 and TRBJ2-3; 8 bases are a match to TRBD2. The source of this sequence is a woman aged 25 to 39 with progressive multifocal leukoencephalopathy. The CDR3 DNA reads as TGTGCCAGCAGTTTACTTAGCGGGACTAGCACAGATACGCAGTATTTT. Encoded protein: CASSLLSGTSTDTQYF.